One sample yielded the 8 T cell receptor beta chains listed below, sequenced in a study of cytomegalovirus exposure and HLA in healthy donors. The PCR used 60 Vbeta and 13 Jbeta primers. Clones were sequenced by immunoSEQ multiplex PCR, and TCRdb holds only the in-frame ones, with some missing. The top ten hold under 6.5% of the sample, which has more than 95,000 clones, nearly 80% seen once. The sequencing input was PBMCs. Source of these receptors: a man aged 55-75 years in good health and CMV-seropositive.

This rearrangement joins TRBV19 to TRBJ1-1; D perhaps matches TRBD1 (5 bases). The germline gives CDR1 LNHDA, CDR2 SQIVND (reference sequence). V was shortened by 6 bases and J by 3 bases, with 11 bases between the two germline ends. This CDR3 region has 13 residues. The CDR3 sequence: CASRRQSYTEAFF. The DNA of the CDR3 is TGTGCCAGTAGGCGACAGTCTTACACTGAAGCTTTCTTT.

The chain employs TRBV10-3 and TRBJ2-1; unclear D gene. The V end was cut by 4 bases, the J end by 6 bases, with 7 bases between. CDR3 size: 12 residues. Germline CDR1 reads ENHRY; CDR2 reads SYGVKD. The CDR3 bases are TGTGCCATCAGTGCACAAGTCAATGAGCAGTTCTTC. Its translation is CAISAQVNEQFF.

The V call is TRBV6-5, the J call TRBJ2-1, with 10 bases fitting TRBD2. The CDR3 length is 14 residues. V lost 5 bases, J lost 7 bases, and 5 bases stayed unmatched. Germline CDR1 MNHEY, CDR2 SVGAGI. CDR3 residues: CASSLAGERNEQFF. Here the CDR3 DNA reads TGTGCCAGCAGTCTAGCGGGGGAAAGGAATGAGCAGTTCTTC.

This CDR3 reads CASSLKRGGGVYNEQFF. The DNA for the CDR3 is TGTGCCAGCAGCTTAAAAAGGGGGGGTGGGGTATACAATGAGCAGTTCTTC. This sequence joins TRBV7-2 and TRBJ2-1, with D perhaps matching TRBD2 (7 bases). Deletions cut 2 bases from V and 4 bases from J, with 18 bases between. CDR3 size: 17 residues. Germline-derived CDR1 and CDR2 are SGHTA and FQGNSA.

This clone was seen once. This sequence joins TRBV5-1 and TRBJ1-1; 8 bases agree with TRBD1. The germline V gene encodes CDR1 SGHRS and CDR2 YFSETQ. V dropped 3 bases and J dropped 0; count of bases not matched to a gene: 7. The CDR3 covers 16 residues. CDR3 residues: CASSSPTGAVNTEAFF. CDR3 bases: TGCGCCAGCAGCTCCCCGACAGGGGCAGTGAACACTGAAGCTTTCTTT.

The chain employs TRBV5-4 and TRBJ1-4; 7 positions agree with TRBD1. The length of the CDR3 is 16 residues. The germline gives CDR1 SGHNT, CDR2 YYREEE (reference sequence). V was clipped by 0 bases and J by 8 bases; unmatched bases: 10. The CDR3 region has the DNA TGTGCCAGCAGCTTGGCCGGACAGGCCGGATGGGAAAAACTGTTTTTT. Its translation is CASSLAGQAGWEKLFF. The whole variable domain, filled in from reference TRBV5-4 and TRBJ1-4, reads ETGVTQSPTHLIKTRGQQVTLRCSSQSGHNTVSWYQQALGQGPQFIFQYYREEENGRGNFPPRFSGLQFPNYSSELNVNALELDDSALYLCASSLAGQAGWEKLFFGSGTQLSVL.

In its sample, this clone was seen once. The rearrangement joins TRBV2 to TRBJ2-7; 10 bases line up with TRBD1. V lost 6 bases, J lost 6 bases, and 5 bases stayed unmatched. The CDR3 loop spans 13 amino acids. Germline V gives CDR1 SNHLY, CDR2 FYNNEI. The CDR3 loop reads CASRGDRGLEQYF. As DNA, the CDR3 is TGTGCCAGCAGGGGGGACAGGGGTCTCGAGCAGTACTTC.

V gene TRBV6-1 combines with J gene TRBJ1-2; TRBD1 is a possible D gene (6 bases). V lost 5 bases and J 2 bases, leaving 9 bases between the germline ends. The CDR3 sequence is 13 residues long. CDR1 is MNHNS, CDR2 SASEGT, per germline. Here the CDR3 DNA reads TGTGCCAGCAGTATAACAGGGAACTATGGCTACACCTTC. Residues: CASSITGNYGYTF.